Listed below are T cell receptor beta chains from one sample, sequenced in a study of T cells in Graves' hyperthyroidism and ophthalmopathy. TCRdb re-called the multiplex PCR reads through MiXCR, storing one row per CDR3 protein. The sample lists about 570,000 distinct CDR3 sequences, about 45% occurring once. The sample comprised peripheral blood or thyroid tissue (not recorded which). These TCRs come from an adult woman with Graves' disease, either hyperthyroidism or ophthalmopathy (not recorded which). Each CDR3 is given with its conserved first and last residue. D genes are given only for firm matches. Size tells how often a clone was seen (once, few, many) or the class of an expanded clone, and some rows leave it out.

TGTGCCAGCAGTCGACTGCTGGGGTTGGGAGGCTACACCTTC	CASSRLLGLGGYTF	NA	NA	TRBV6-5	TRBJ1-2
TGTGCCAGCAGCTCGACTAGCGGGAGGGCCTTATGGGTGGAGACCCAGTACTTC	CASSSTSGRALWVETQYF	TRBD2	many	TRBV12-3/TRBV12-4	TRBJ2-5
TGTGCCAGCAGTTTAAGGTCCTTCTACGAGCAGTACTTC	CASSLRSFYEQYF	NA	few	TRBV28	TRBJ2-7
TGTGCCAGTAGTATCGGCGGTCCTAACTATGGCTACACCTTC	CASSIGGPNYGYTF	NA	once	TRBV19	TRBJ1-2
TGTGCCAGCGGGACAGGGAGAGGCCTTGACGGGGAGCTGTTTTTT	CASGTGRGLDGELFF	TRBD1	once	TRBV6-1	TRBJ2-2
TGTGCCAGTAGTATAGACACTCAAGAGACCCAGTACTTC	CASSIDTQETQYF	NA	NA	TRBV19	TRBJ2-5
TGTGCCACCAGCCCGCGAGGGAGTAATCAGCCCCAGCATTTT	CATSPRGSNQPQHF	NA	few	TRBV15	TRBJ1-5
TGTGCCAGCAGCTTTACAGGGGGGAAAGAGACCCAGTACTTC	CASSFTGGKETQYF	TRBD1	NA	TRBV9	TRBJ2-5
TGCAGCGTTGAAGTGGGGTACGAGCAGTACTTC	CSVEVGYEQYF	NA	NA	TRBV29-1	TRBJ2-7
TGTGCCAGTAGTATCCGTGGGTCCACCTACGAGCAGTACTTC	CASSIRGSTYEQYF	NA	many	TRBV19	TRBJ2-7
TGTGCCAGCAGTCGTACGTGGGCCCAGCATTTT	CASSRTWAQHF	NA	NA	TRBV2	TRBJ1-5
TGTGCCAGCAGCTTAGGAGTGGCGAGCGGGAGGAAGGAGACCCAGTACTTC	CASSLGVASGRKETQYF	TRBD2	NA	TRBV7-9	TRBJ2-5
TGTGCCACCAGCAGAGGGCCCAGGCCGGAAGAGACCCAGTACTTC	CATSRGPRPEETQYF	NA	few	TRBV15	TRBJ2-5
TGCGCCAGCAGCCAAGATCCGCCGGTGGCGGTGAACACCGGGGAGCTGTTTTTT	CASSQDPPVAVNTGELFF	NA	few	TRBV4-1	TRBJ2-2
TGTGCCAGCAGCCCGCGGGGCCATGAAGGCTACACCTTC	CASSPRGHEGYTF	NA	NA	TRBV3-1	TRBJ1-2
TGTGCCACCAGCAGAGACCACGGACACCAGAACACCGGGGAGCTGTTTTTT	CATSRDHGHQNTGELFF	NA	NA	TRBV15	TRBJ2-2
TGTGCCAGCAGCTCAATTACAGTTAGCAATCAGCCCCAGCATTTT	CASSSITVSNQPQHF	NA	NA	TRBV7-8	TRBJ1-5
TGCGCCAGCAGCTTGTCGGACACTAGGTTCTATGGCTACACCTTC	CASSLSDTRFYGYTF	NA	NA	TRBV9	TRBJ1-2
TGTGCCAGCACCAAGCCCGAACGACCGAACTATGGCTACACCTTC	CASTKPERPNYGYTF	NA	NA	TRBV2	TRBJ1-2
TGTGCCAGCAGTTCCGGAGGGGAGAGATATACGCAGTATTTT	CASSSGGERYTQYF	NA	NA	TRBV12-3/TRBV12-4	TRBJ2-3
TGCAGCGGAGGACTAGTGCAAGAGACCCAGTACTTC	CSGGLVQETQYF	TRBD2	NA	TRBV29-1	TRBJ2-5
TGTGCCAGCAGTTTCTCTGGGGAGACCCAGTACTTC	CASSFSGETQYF	NA	many	TRBV7-6	TRBJ2-5
TGTGCCAGCAGCCCGCGCCAGGGACCTTACGAGCAGTACTTC	CASSPRQGPYEQYF	NA	many	TRBV7-9	TRBJ2-7
TGTGCCAGCAGTGCGGTGGGAGACTATGGCTACACCTTC	CASSAVGDYGYTF	NA	NA	TRBV2	TRBJ1-2
TGTGCCAGCAGTTTTCAGGGTTTAGGGGCCAACGTCCTGACTTTC	CASSFQGLGANVLTF	NA	NA	TRBV10-3	TRBJ2-6